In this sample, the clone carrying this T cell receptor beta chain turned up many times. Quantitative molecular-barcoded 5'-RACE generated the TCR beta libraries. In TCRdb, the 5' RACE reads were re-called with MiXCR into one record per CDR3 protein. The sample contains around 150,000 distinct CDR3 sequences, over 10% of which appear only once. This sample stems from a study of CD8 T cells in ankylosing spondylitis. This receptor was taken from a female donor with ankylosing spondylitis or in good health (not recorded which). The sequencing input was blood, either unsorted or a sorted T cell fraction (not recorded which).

In nucleotides, the CDR3 is TGTGCCAGCAATCCGACTGGGCAGCCCCAGCATTTT. This gives the protein CASNPTGQPQHF. The J gene is TRBJ1-5, the V gene TRBV12-3 or TRBV12-4; D is ambiguous. The CDR3 runs to 12 residues. V lost 7 bases, J lost 7 bases, and 11 bases lay in between.